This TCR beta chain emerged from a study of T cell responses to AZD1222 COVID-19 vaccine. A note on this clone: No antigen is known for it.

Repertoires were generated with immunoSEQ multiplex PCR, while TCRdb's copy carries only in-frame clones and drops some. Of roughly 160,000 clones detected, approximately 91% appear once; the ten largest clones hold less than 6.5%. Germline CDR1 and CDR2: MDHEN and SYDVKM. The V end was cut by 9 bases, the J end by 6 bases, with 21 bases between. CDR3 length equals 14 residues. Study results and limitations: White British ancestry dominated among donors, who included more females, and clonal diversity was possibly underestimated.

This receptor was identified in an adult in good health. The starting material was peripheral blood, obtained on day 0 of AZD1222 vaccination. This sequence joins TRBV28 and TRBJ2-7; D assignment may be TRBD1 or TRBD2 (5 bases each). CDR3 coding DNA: TGTGCCAGTGCCACGGCGAGGGGCCGAGGCGAGCAGTACTTC. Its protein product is CASATARGRGEQYF.